Sequencing of this TCR beta chain was carried out in a study of response to subunit inactivated influenza vaccine. Whole-study findings and limits: Each seasonal influenza vaccination recruits few new T cells, the authors suggested.

TCRdb re-called the RT-PCR reads with MiXCR, one entry per CDR3 protein. Of 150,000 or so distinct CDR3 sequences listed, around 10% were seen once; the top ten hold about a third. The CDR3 has 15 amino acids. Trimming at V came to 2 bases and at J to 4 bases, leaving 6 bases not matched to a gene. CDR1 is SGHVS, CDR2 FQNEAQ, per germline. This clonotype was seen only a few times. Its antigen is undetermined. This material consisted of CD8+ T cells sorted from PBMCs, taken around 25 months after vaccination. This clonotype was obtained from a man in his fifties or sixties who received an inactivated influenza vaccine. This rearrangement joins TRBV7-8 to TRBJ2-7, with TRBD1 matching over 9 bases. The CDR3 here is CASSLRRGQGYEQYF. The CDR3 DNA sequence: TGTGCCAGCAGCTTAAGAAGGGGACAGGGATACGAGCAGTACTTC.